This TCR beta chain emerged from a study of CD8+CD57+ T cells in acquired aplastic anemia. Study-wide background: The mean DNA yield obtained from sorted CD4+ and CD8+ cells came to 3 to 4 ug. Healthy donor CD4+ cell samples had a mean of approximately 10 million reads. Whole-study findings and limits: Roughly 28 was the count of CD8+ CDR3 sequences that patients shared with controls.

This clonotype was detected ten times or more. Its antigen remains unknown. The CDR3 has 15 amino acids. CDR1 is SGHTS and CDR2 is YDEGEE in the germline V gene. With 4 bases clipped from V and 4 bases from J, the junction kept 3 bases outside the gene matches. TCR beta VDJ and CDR3 profiling used genomic DNA as template. TCRdb re-derived calls from the reads in MiXCR, one entry per CDR3 protein. The profile shows 350,000 to 450,000 distinct CDR3 sequences, just under 70% of them singletons. The sequenced material came from sorted CD4+, CD8+, or CD8+CD57+ T cells (not recorded which) from PBMCs. The TCR was taken from a human donor in good health, serving as a control. The rearrangement joins TRBV5-8 to TRBJ2-1; 12 nucleotides line up with TRBD2. The CDR3 sequence is CASSQGTSGYNEQFF. The DNA for the CDR3 is TGTGCCAGCAGCCAAGGGACTAGCGGGTACAATGAGCAGTTCTTC.